The 3 T cell receptor beta chains reported below all come from one sample, sequenced in a study of cytomegalovirus exposure and HLA in healthy donors. Vbeta (60) and Jbeta (13) primers were used in the PCR. TCRdb's table, derived via immunoSEQ multiplex PCR, lists solely in-frame clones and lacks some. The sample includes 150,000 to 200,000 clones, 71% of them seen just once. Sample: PBMCs. These receptors originate from a girl aged 10 to 17 in good health and CMV-seronegative.

This sequence joins TRBV2 and TRBJ2-1, with a weak D call TRBD2 (5 bases). The germline CDR1 and CDR2 sequences are SNHLY and FYNNEI. Trimming removed 6 bases from V and 0 bases from J, with 12 bases in between. The CDR3 sequence is 15 residues long. The DNA of the CDR3 is TGTGCCAGCAGCCTAGCCCTAAGCTCCTACAATGAGCAGTTCTTC. Protein product: CASSLALSSYNEQFF. Combining the CDR3 with reference TRBV2 and TRBJ2-1 gives the whole variable domain EPEVTQTPSHQVTQMGQEVILRCVPISNHLYFYWYRQILGQKVEFLVSFYNNEISEKSEIFDDQFSVERPDGSNFTLKIRSTKLEDSAMYFCASSLALSSYNEQFFGPGTRLTVL.

The rearrangement uses TRBV29-1 and TRBJ2-7; D remains unclear. Trimming took off 6 bases at V and 0 bases at J, with 9 bases between the two ends. CDR1 SQVTM and CDR2 ANQGSEA come from the germline V gene. The CDR3 is 12 amino acids. DNA of the CDR3: TGCAGCGTATCTTCCAGCTCCTACGAGCAGTACTTC. Protein product: CSVSSSSYEQYF.

The chain couples TRBV6-5 to TRBJ2-2; D remains unclear. The CDR3 totals 12 residues. The germline CDR1 and CDR2 sequences are MNHEY and SVGAGI. V shed 5 bases and J shed 5 bases, with 6 bases lying between them. The CDR3 loop reads CASSAITGELFF. The CDR3 DNA reads TGTGCCAGCAGTGCTATTACCGGGGAGCTGTTTTTT.